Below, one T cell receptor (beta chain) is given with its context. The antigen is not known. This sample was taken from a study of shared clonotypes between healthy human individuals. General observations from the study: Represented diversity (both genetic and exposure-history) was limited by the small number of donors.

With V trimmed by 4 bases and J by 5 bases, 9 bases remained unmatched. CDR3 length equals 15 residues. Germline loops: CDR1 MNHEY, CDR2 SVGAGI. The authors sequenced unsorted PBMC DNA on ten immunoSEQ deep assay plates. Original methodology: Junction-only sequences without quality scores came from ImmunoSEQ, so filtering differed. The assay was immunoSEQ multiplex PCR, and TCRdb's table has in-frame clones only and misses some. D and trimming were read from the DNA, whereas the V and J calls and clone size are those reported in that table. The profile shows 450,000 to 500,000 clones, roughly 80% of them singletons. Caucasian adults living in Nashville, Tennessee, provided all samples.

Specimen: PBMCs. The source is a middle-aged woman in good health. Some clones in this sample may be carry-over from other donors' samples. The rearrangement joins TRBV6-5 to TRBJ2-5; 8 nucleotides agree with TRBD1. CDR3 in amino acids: CASSSIQGASETQYF. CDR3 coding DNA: TGTGCCAGCAGTTCCATCCAGGGGGCCAGTGAGACCCAGTACTTC.